Below are 23 T cell receptor beta chains sequenced from a single sample in a study of CD8 T cells in ankylosing spondylitis. The study, taken as a whole, reports: For ankylosing spondylitis blood, a TCR beta motif of 7 or 8 highly homologous variants appeared characteristic.

One entry per CDR3 protein, called by TCRdb with MiXCR from the 5' RACE reads. The sample records approximately 300,000 distinct CDR3 sequences, under 8.5% being singletons. Their cognate antigens are unknown. Sequenced input: blood, either unsorted or a sorted T cell fraction (not recorded which). The receptors stem from a male donor with ankylosing spondylitis.

This clonotype was detected ten times or more. This chain connects TRBV29-1 to TRBJ2-7; 11 bases align to TRBD1. The CDR3 is 13 amino acids. V lost 4 bases, J lost 4 bases, and 3 bases stayed unmatched. Germline V gives CDR1 SQVTM, CDR2 ANQGSEA. The CDR3 is CSVGTGGIYEQYF. The DNA for the CDR3 is TGCAGCGTTGGGACAGGGGGCATTTACGAGCAGTACTTC.

This clonotype was seen only a few times. The rearrangement joins TRBV4-3 to TRBJ2-3; D gene unclear. Germline CDR1 and CDR2: LGHNA and YSLEER. V was trimmed by 2 bases and J by 3 bases, leaving 9 bases between them. The CDR3 is 14 amino acids. CDR3 sequence reads: CASSQYGGTDTQYF. The DNA for the CDR3 is TGCGCCAGCAGCCAATATGGTGGGACAGATACGCAGTATTTT.

This clonotype has only a few counts. This chain links TRBV20-1 with TRBJ1-1; no definite D call. Trimming cost V 3 bases and J 3 bases, with 5 bases left between them. The germline CDR1 and CDR2 sequences are DFQATT and SNEGSKA (reference sequence). This CDR3 is built from 11 residues. The CDR3 is CSASVDTEAFF. DNA for the CDR3: TGCAGTGCTAGCGTGGACACTGAAGCTTTCTTT.

Details on this clonotype: An end of the junction does not agree with germline; a read error may underlie this. The J gene is TRBJ1-6, the V gene TRBV12-3 or TRBV12-4, with 9 bases aligning to TRBD1. The CDR3 contains 11 residues. The CDR3 region is CASSPGTGRSF. The CDR3 region has the DNA TGTGCCAGCAGTCCCGGGACAGGGAGGTCCTTT.

DNA of the CDR3: TGTGCCACCAGTGATGGGACGCGGGGGGACGAGCAGTTCTTC. Its protein product is CATSDGTRGDEQFF. The V and J genes are TRBV24-1 and TRBJ2-1; 8 bases are a match to TRBD2. Trimming cost V 3 bases and J 10 bases; bases outside gene matches: 7. The CDR3 loop spans 14 amino acids. The V gene's germline CDR1 is KGHDR and CDR2 SFDVKD.

The V gene is TRBV12-3 or TRBV12-4, the J gene TRBJ2-1; 9 bases agree with TRBD2. The CDR3 consists of 15 residues. The ends lost 7 bases at V and 9 bases at J; junction bases unmatched: 13. DNA of the CDR3: TGTGCCAGCACCCCGGGACTAGCAAACAATGGTGAGCAGTTCTTC. This encodes CASTPGLANNGEQFF.

The chain joins TRBV11-3 to TRBJ2-3; unclear D gene. V lost 2 bases to trimming and J lost 4 bases, with 13 bases between them. Germline CDR1 and CDR2: SGHNT and YENEEA. This CDR3 spans 15 amino acids. The CDR3 DNA reads as TGTGCCAGCAGCTTAATCTCTTCGGTTCCAGATACGCAGTATTTT. Its translation: CASSLISSVPDTQYF.

This clonotype was seen only a few times. The chain combines TRBV20-1 with TRBJ2-7, with 8 bases fitting TRBD1. CDR1 and CDR2 (germline): DFQATT, SNEGSKA (reference sequence). This CDR3 is 14 amino acids long. V dropped 6 bases and J dropped 3; count of bases not matched to a gene: 10. The DNA of the CDR3 is TGCAGTGCCCTCGGGGCAGGGGGCCACTACGAGCAGTACTTC. Protein: CSALGAGGHYEQYF.

This clonotype has a handful of counts. The chain has TRBV27 and TRBJ2-7; 9 nucleotides match TRBD1. V lost 4 bases to trimming and J lost 3 bases; unmatched junction nucleotides: 4. The CDR3 is 14 amino acids. Germline V gene sequence: CDR1 MNHEY, CDR2 SMNVEV (reference sequence). CDR3 sequence reads: CASSYRGQDYEQYF. For the CDR3, the DNA is TGTGCCAGCAGTTACAGGGGGCAGGACTACGAGCAGTACTTC.

Only a few counts were recorded for this clonotype. The rearrangement uses TRBV12-3 or TRBV12-4 and TRBJ2-3; 12 bases align to TRBD2. J was trimmed by 3 bases and V by 8 bases; bases with no gene match: 6. This CDR3 spans 15 amino acids. As DNA, the CDR3 is TGTGCCAGCCACTTACTAGCGGGAGGTACAGATACGCAGTATTTT. Encoded protein: CASHLLAGGTDTQYF.

Ten or more counts support this clonotype. V usage is TRBV14 and J usage is TRBJ2-2; D not certain. V dropped 0 bases and J dropped 5 bases, with 10 bases sitting between them. CDR1 is SGHDN, CDR2 FVKESK, per germline. The CDR3 totals 15 residues. In DNA, the CDR3 is TGTGCCAGCAGCCAAGATCTCCAAGGGACCGGGGAGCTGTTTTTT. It specifies CASSQDLQGTGELFF.

This clonotype turned up a few times. The genes are TRBV7-9 and TRBJ2-2; either TRBD1 or TRBD2 may fit D (5 bases each). Germline V gives CDR1 SEHNR, CDR2 FQNEAQ (reference sequence). This CDR3 region has 15 residues. The ends were cut back, 6 bases at V and 1 base at J, with 12 bases in the middle. CDR3 residues: CASSWDGWNTGELFF. The CDR3 DNA sequence: TGTGCCAGCAGTTGGGACGGATGGAACACCGGGGAGCTGTTTTTT.

This clonotype was seen at least ten times. The chain links TRBV7-8 to TRBJ1-6; a possible D gene is TRBD1 (5 bases). This CDR3 contains 13 residues. Germline values: CDR1 SGHVS, CDR2 FQNEAQ. Trimming removed 6 bases from V and 9 bases from J, with 12 bases in between. The CDR3 sequence is CASRKGGGSPLHF. The CDR3 DNA reads as TGTGCCAGCAGGAAGGGCGGGGGTTCACCCCTCCACTTT.

This clonotype occurred a few times. The chain uses TRBV6-2 or TRBV6-3 and TRBJ2-7; TRBD2 might be the D (6 bases). Germline CDR1 and CDR2: MNHEY and SVGEGT. Between the trimmed V and J ends, which lost 6 bases and 2 bases, there was a span of 14 bases. The CDR3 is made up of 14 amino acids. CDR3 nucleotide sequence: TGTGCCAGCAGACCAGGAGGGGCCCCCTACGAGCAGTACTTC. Amino acid sequence: CASRPGGAPYEQYF.

This chain joins TRBV14 and TRBJ2-3; D gene ambiguous. CDR3 length: 12 residues. In germline, CDR1 is SGHDN, CDR2 FVKESK. Trimming removed 1 base from V and 8 bases from J, with 7 bases in between. DNA for the CDR3: TGTGCCAGCAGCCAAGCGCAAGTTACGCAGTATTTT. Its protein is CASSQAQVTQYF. Complete variable domain (other parts from reference TRBV14 and TRBJ2-3): EAGVTQFPSHSVIEKGQTVTLRCDPISGHDNLYWYRRVMGKEIKFLLHFVKESKQDESGMPNNRFLAERTGGTYSTLKVQPAELEDSGVYFCASSQAQVTQYFGPGTRLTVL.

The gene calls are TRBV28 and TRBJ2-2, with 8 nucleotides matching TRBD1. CDR3 length: 15 amino acids. Per the germline V gene, CDR1 is MDHEN and CDR2 is SYDVKM. After removal of 6 bases from V and 2 bases from J, the junction contained 5 bases not matched to a gene. CDR3 in DNA: TGTGCCAGCAGAATCGGACAGGGAAACACCGGGGAGCTGTTTTTT. Protein sequence: CASRIGQGNTGELFF.

The sample holds a few counts of this clonotype. The chain carries TRBV7-8 and TRBJ1-6; tentatively, D is TRBD1 (6 bases). The ends were cut back, 5 bases at V and 9 bases at J, with 14 bases in the middle. Germline V gene lookup returns CDR1 SGHVS and CDR2 FQNEAQ. The CDR3 has 14 residues. CDR3 loop: CASSLGHNLSPLHF. CDR3 coding DNA: TGTGCCAGCAGCCTGGGACACAACCTTTCACCCCTCCACTTT.

The chain recombines TRBV30 with TRBJ1-4; the D is unclear. This CDR3 region has 13 residues. Per the germline V gene, CDR1 is GTSNPN and CDR2 is SVGIG (reference sequence). V shed 2 bases and J shed 5 bases, with 9 bases lying between them. CDR3 residues: CAWSPGRNEKLFF. CDR3 bases: TGTGCCTGGAGTCCCGGACGGAATGAAAAACTGTTTTTT.

V gene TRBV20-1 combines with J gene TRBJ2-3; 8 bases are shared with TRBD2. With V trimmed by 4 bases and J by 6 bases, 9 bases remained unmatched. Germline CDR1 is DFQATT and CDR2 is SNEGSKA (reference sequence). This CDR3 is built from 14 residues. This CDR3 is CSAIPGTSTDTQYF. In DNA, the CDR3 is TGCAGTGCTATTCCCGGGACTAGTACCGATACGCAGTATTTT.

This clonotype was seen many times. The J gene is TRBJ1-5, the V gene TRBV12-3 or TRBV12-4; TRBD1 is a possible D gene (5 bases). V was cut by 6 bases and J by 5 bases, with 23 bases left in between. CDR3 length: 17 amino acids. The CDR3 coding sequence is TGTGCCAGCAGAGCCAATGCGGGACTACAGACCGATCAGCCCCAGCATTTT. Encoded protein: CASRANAGLQTDQPQHF.

DNA for the CDR3: TGCAGTGCCCAACCCGGGACAGCGAACAATGAGCAGTTCTTC. The encoded protein is CSAQPGTANNEQFF. This rearrangement joins TRBV20-1 to TRBJ2-1; 7 nucleotides line up with TRBD1. Germline V gene data show CDR1 as DFQATT and CDR2 as SNEGSKA (reference sequence). Trimming at V came to 6 bases and at J to 5 bases, leaving 10 bases not matched to a gene. The CDR3 sequence is 14 residues long.

This clonotype was detected many times. The chain carries TRBV9 and TRBJ2-7, with D possibly being TRBD1 (6 bases). The CDR3 sequence is 14 residues long. CDR1 is SGDLS and CDR2 is YYNGEE in the germline V gene. Trimming took off 3 bases at V and 2 bases at J, with 12 bases between the two ends. CDR3 in amino acids: CASSAVQGPYEQYF. CDR3 DNA sequence: TGTGCCAGCAGCGCCGTACAGGGACCCTACGAGCAGTACTTC.

This clonotype was counted only a few times. The gene calls are TRBV14 and TRBJ2-2, with D uncertain. Germline V gene lookup returns CDR1 SGHDN and CDR2 FVKESK. Between the trimmed V and J ends, which lost 0 bases and 3 bases, there was a span of 8 bases. This CDR3 has 15 residues. The CDR3 reads CASSQDRLHTGELFF. For the CDR3, the DNA is TGTGCCAGCAGCCAAGATCGGCTTCACACCGGGGAGCTGTTTTTT.